This T cell receptor (beta chain) was documented in a study of OX40 agonist ivuxolimab in advanced cancers. Study-wide points: Partial responders treated at 0.1-3.0 mg/kg exhibited clonal expansion among the lowest measured.

Only in-frame clones appear in the TCRdb table, and some are missing; sequencing was by immunoSEQ multiplex PCR. The sample has tens of thousands of clones, 60% to 85% seen once; the top ten hold roughly 2.4%. Blood samples were obtained at baseline, cycle 4 day 1, and cycle 7 day 1. V lost 1 base, J lost 6 bases, and 5 bases stayed unmatched. Germline values: CDR1 SGHVS, CDR2 FNYEAQ. The CDR3 runs to 15 residues. On this clone itself: Its antigen is still unknown.

This sequence was found in an adult with an advanced solid tumor such as melanoma, head and neck, liver or kidney cancer. The chain uses TRBV7-6 and TRBJ2-2; TRBD1 aligns across 7 bases. The sample here was CD4+ or CD8+ T cells sorted from blood, taken in a trial of the OX40 agonist ivuxolimab. The CDR3, as DNA: TGTGCCAGCAGCTTAGGGGCAGGGGGTGCCGGGGAGCTGTTTTTT. Protein sequence: CASSLGAGGAGELFF.